Below, 15 T cell receptor beta chains from the same sample are listed, as sequenced in a study of blood T cells in healthy people across ages. Using a J-beta primer mix together with a sample-barcoded 5' primer, a second PCR was run for about 6 to 11 cycles. TCRdb processed the 5' RACE reads anew with MiXCR; each CDR3 protein has one entry. This table holds approximately 800,000 distinct CDR3 sequences, 56% found once. The sequencing sample was made of blood. The receptors here all came from a man between 35 and 55 years old in good health.

The chain has TRBV12-3 or TRBV12-4 and TRBJ1-5, with D possibly TRBD1 on 5 matching bases. V was shortened by 7 bases and J by 3 bases, with 16 bases between the two germline ends. This CDR3 has 15 amino acids. DNA of the CDR3: TGTGCCAGCACTGGGAGAGACAGTCACAATCAGCCCCAGCATTTT. Its protein product is CASTGRDSHNQPQHF.

V usage is TRBV28 and J usage is TRBJ1-2, with unresolved D. CDR3 length: 13 amino acids. Deletions cut 6 bases from V and 6 bases from J, with 14 bases between. CDR1 MDHEN and CDR2 SYDVKM come from the germline V gene. The CDR3 DNA is TGTGCCAGCAGAACCGGGGAAACTCATGGCTACACCTTC. Translation: CASRTGETHGYTF.

This clonotype has just a few counts. This chain joins TRBV20-1 and TRBJ2-7; tentatively, D is TRBD1 (5 bases). Looked up from germline, CDR1 is DFQATT and CDR2 is SNEGSKA (reference sequence). The CDR3 is 14 residues long. The V gene lost 1 base and the J gene lost 2 bases, with 12 bases spanning the gap. The CDR3 spells CSARVQGRTYEQYF. The DNA of the CDR3 is TGCAGTGCTAGAGTGCAGGGTCGAACCTACGAGCAGTACTTC.

The CDR3 coding sequence is TGTGCCAGCAGTTTAGGCAGGGGAGGGAATGAGCAGTTCTTC. This translates into CASSLGRGGNEQFF. The chain joins TRBV27 to TRBJ2-1; tentatively, D is TRBD2 (7 bases). CDR1 MNHEY and CDR2 SMNVEV come from the germline V gene (reference sequence). Trimming cost V 2 bases and J 7 bases, with 12 bases left between them. The CDR3 extends over 14 amino acids.

This chain joins TRBV7-8 and TRBJ2-7, with D perhaps assigned TRBD1 or TRBD2 (5 bases each). In germline, CDR1 is SGHVS, CDR2 FQNEAQ. The CDR3 spans 14 residues. V dropped 4 bases and J dropped 2 bases, with 12 bases sitting between them. CDR3: CASSSGAGPYEQYF. In DNA form, the CDR3 reads TGTGCCAGCAGCTCCGGGGCGGGTCCCTACGAGCAGTACTTC.

This clonotype showed up just a few times. V gene TRBV29-1 combines with J gene TRBJ2-1; TRBD1 matches at 7 bases. Germline V CDR1 and CDR2: SQVTM, ANQGSEA. The CDR3 consists of 13 residues. With 3 bases clipped from V and 6 bases from J, the junction kept 5 bases outside the gene matches. The CDR3 sequence: CSVDLQGVNEQFF. The CDR3 DNA sequence: TGCAGCGTTGACTTGCAGGGGGTCAATGAGCAGTTCTTC.

In its sample, this clonotype was seen a few times. The chain combines TRBV4-2 with TRBJ2-7; TRBD2 matches 11 bases. Germline loops: CDR1 LGHNA, CDR2 YNFKEQ. This CDR3 is 16 amino acids long. With V trimmed by 0 bases and J by 3 bases, 4 bases remained unmatched. The CDR3 DNA is TGTGCCAGCAGCCAAGAAGGACTAGCGGGTTTCTACGAGCAGTACTTC. It translates to CASSQEGLAGFYEQYF.

The chain employs TRBV27 and TRBJ1-2, with D possibly being TRBD1 (5 bases). CDR1 MNHEY and CDR2 SMNVEV come from the germline V gene (reference sequence). The CDR3 has 15 amino acids. The ends were cut back, 4 bases at V and 0 bases at J, with 12 bases in the middle. The CDR3 reads CASSSRELSNYGYTF. CDR3 bases: TGTGCCAGCAGTTCCAGGGAACTTTCTAACTATGGCTACACCTTC.

This clonotype was seen once. The chain is built from TRBV28 and TRBJ1-2, with TRBD1 as a possible D gene (5 bases). Germline lookup yields CDR1 MDHEN and CDR2 SYDVKM. The CDR3 extends over 17 amino acids. Deletions cut 6 bases from V and 0 bases from J, with 20 bases between. The CDR3 protein is CASRDTGGGSANYGYTF. DNA for the CDR3: TGTGCCAGCAGGGACACCGGCGGTGGTTCAGCTAACTATGGCTACACCTTC.

V usage is TRBV24-1 and J usage is TRBJ2-7; 8 bases agree with TRBD1. CDR1 and CDR2 from the germline V gene are KGHDR and SFDVKD. The trim removed 3 bases at V and 3 bases at J, leaving 9 bases unmatched. The CDR3 is 16 residues long. CDR3 in DNA: TGTGCCACCAGTGATGAAGCCGGGACAGGCTTCTACGAGCAGTACTTC. Encoded protein: CATSDEAGTGFYEQYF.

This clonotype was recorded a few times. In DNA, the CDR3 is TGTGCCAGCAGCTCCCAGGGTACTGAAGCTTTCTTT. Residues: CASSSQGTEAFF. The V and J genes are TRBV7-3 and TRBJ1-1; tentative D call: TRBD1 (5 bases). Germline loops: CDR1 SGHTA, CDR2 FQGTGA. Trimming shortened V by 4 bases and J by 5 bases, and 8 bases separated the two germline ends. The CDR3 consists of 12 residues.

This chain links TRBV4-1 with TRBJ2-1; 8 positions agree with TRBD2. CDR1 and CDR2 from the germline V gene are MGHRA and YSYEKL. This CDR3 comprises 17 residues. After removal of 3 bases from V and 3 bases from J, the junction contained 10 bases not matched to a gene. The CDR3 reads CASSQAERELYYNEQFF. The CDR3 DNA sequence: TGCGCCAGCAGCCAGGCGGAGCGGGAGCTATACTACAATGAGCAGTTCTTC.

A single count supports this clonotype. V is TRBV18 and J is TRBJ1-4; D uncertain. CDR1 is KGHSH and CDR2 is LQKENI in the germline V gene. There are 16 residues in the CDR3. Trimming stripped 1 base from V and 5 bases from J, with 14 bases between. CDR3 in DNA: TGTGCCAGCTCACCACTTGTCTACCCGGGGAATGAAAAACTGTTTTTT. Translated: CASSPLVYPGNEKLFF.

CDR3 DNA sequence: TGTGCCAGCGGGGAGCTCAATTCACCCCTCCACTTT. Translating it yields CASGELNSPLHF. The V call is TRBV9, the J call TRBJ1-6; D unresolved. There are 12 residues in the CDR3. V was trimmed by 7 bases and J by 7 bases, leaving 9 bases between them. Germline V gives CDR1 SGDLS, CDR2 YYNGEE.

The chain joins TRBV7-2 to TRBJ1-5; D is undetermined. The germline gives CDR1 SGHTA, CDR2 FQGNSA. This CDR3 is built from 16 residues. Trimming took off 1 base at V and 0 bases at J, with 10 bases between the two ends. The CDR3 reads CASSLGGVTSNQPQHF. The DNA for the CDR3 is TGTGCCAGCAGCTTAGGAGGTGTTACTAGCAATCAGCCCCAGCATTTT. The whole variable domain, remainder taken from reference TRBV7-2 and TRBJ1-5, is GAGVSQSPSNKVTEKGKDVELRCDPISGHTALYWYRQSLGQGLEFLIYFQGNSAPDKSGLPSDRFSAERTGGSVSTLTIQRTQQEDSAVYLCASSLGGVTSNQPQHFGDGTRLSIL.